This TCR beta chain comes out of a study of T cell repertoires in cytomegalovirus infection (dated by TCRdb to between 2019 and 2020). In the study overall: Because public TCR beta signatures pointed to carriage of CMV infection together with the matching HLA type, the HLA type of each donor mattered for the analysis. Points the paper makes about the study in general: In the ex vivo response, HLA-C-restricted CMV-specific TCR beta clonotypes were dominant, and in two of eight donors the single most frequent clonotype came from this HLA-C-restricted group. In both this cohort and an independent cohort of some 350 donors, the cumulative frequency of public TCR beta family members distinguished carriers of CMV infection plus the relevant HLA type.

With regard to this clonotype: No antigen is known for it. Within one base of it there is no much larger clone, and no base qualities were kept.

The sequencing machine was an Illumina HiSeq 1500. The public reads were reprocessed in TCRdb via fastp at Q25 and MiXCR, keeping in-frame beta chains. Rows are combined by CDR3 protein, so each entry shows the most common genes and DNA. The sample table holds some 150,000 distinct CDR3 sequences, of which 5.5% to 7% were seen once. The ten largest clones represent about a sixth of the sample. V is reduced by 0 bases and J by 10 bases, leaving a spacing of 21 bases between them. Counted from cysteine to phenylalanine, this CDR3 has 16 amino acids. Just the 48-base CDR3 DNA is kept, in frame starting at base 1. The germline V gene (reference sequence) provides CDR1 DFQATT and CDR2 SNEGSKA.

This TCR was recovered from a human donor in good health (CMV status not recorded). Some clones in this sample may be carry-over from other donors' samples. Sequencing was performed on PBMCs. The chain is assembled from TRBV20-1 and TRBJ1-4, with the D gene not clear enough to name. The CDR3 in this case is CSARETIGDHTGKLFF. The DNA reads as follows: TGCAGTGCTAGAGAGACCATTGGCGACCATACCGGAAAACTGTTTTTT.